A selection of T cell receptor beta chains follows, all from one sample in a study of vaccination and CD4 T cells after COVID-19. These receptors have no known antigen. One entry per CDR3 protein results from TCRdb running MiXCR on the PCR reads. Of about 15,000 distinct CDR3 sequences in the sample, under 60% were seen once. The sample in question was CD4+ T cells from blood, cultured in vitro, obtained before SARS-CoV-2 vaccination. Every receptor here comes from a human donor who had recovered from COVID-19. The CDR3 runs from the conserved cysteine through the conserved F or W. The order of the fields is CDR3 protein, CDR3 DNA, D gene, V gene, clone size, J gene. A D gene is named only where the DNA matches it firmly. A clone size is listed for some rows: how often the clone was seen (once, few, many), or a class if it is expanded.

CASSFNNYGYTF	TGTGCCAGCAGCTTTAATAACTATGGCTACACCTTC	.	TRBV11-2	.	TRBJ1-2
CASRGPNYGYTF	TGTGCCAGTAGGGGGCCGAATTATGGCTACACCTTC	.	TRBV19	.	TRBJ1-2
CAISESKAGNQPQHF	TGTGCCATCAGTGAGTCGAAGGCTGGCAATCAGCCCCAGCATTTT	.	TRBV10-3	.	TRBJ1-5
CSATGGATYGYTF	TGCAGTGCAACAGGGGGCGCAACCTATGGCTACACCTTC	TRBD1	TRBV20-1	few	TRBJ1-2
CAWSVPASGRLETQYF	TGTGCCTGGAGTGTCCCCGCTAGCGGGAGGTTAGAGACCCAGTACTTC	TRBD2	TRBV30	.	TRBJ2-5
CASSLGPGGNEQFF	TGTGCCAGCAGCTTGGGCCCAGGGGGCAATGAGCAGTTCTTC	TRBD1	TRBV5-6	.	TRBJ2-1
CSAKAHHYNSPLHF	TGCAGTGCTAAGGCACACCACTATAATTCACCCCTCCACTTT	.	TRBV20-1	few	TRBJ1-6
CASSLGGNTDTQYF	TGCGCCAGCAGCTTGGGGGGAAACACAGATACGCAGTATTTT	.	TRBV5-1	.	TRBJ2-3
CASSGREGREQFF	TGTGCCAGTAGTGGACGGGAGGGCCGAGAGCAGTTCTTC	TRBD2	TRBV19	.	TRBJ2-1
CASKTGSPDTQYF	TGTGCCAGTAAGACTGGAAGCCCAGATACGCAGTATTTT	.	TRBV28	.	TRBJ2-3
CSARKLSSGETQYF	TGCAGTGCTAGGAAACTTAGTTCTGGGGAGACCCAGTACTTC	.	TRBV20-1	.	TRBJ2-5
CATSRDLGGDGYTF	TGTGCCACCAGCAGAGATTTAGGAGGGGATGGCTACACCTTC	.	TRBV15	.	TRBJ1-2
CASSTGTGYHSNQPQHF	TGTGCCAGTAGTACAGGGACCGGGTACCACAGCAATCAGCCCCAGCATTTT	.	TRBV19	few	TRBJ1-5
CASSEIARQGSNTEAFF	TGCGCCAGCAGTGAGATTGCGCGACAGGGGTCGAACACTGAAGCTTTCTTT	TRBD1	TRBV10-1	few	TRBJ1-1
CASSIDKVTQYF	TGTGCCAGTAGTATAGATAAAGTTACGCAGTATTTT	.	TRBV19	.	TRBJ2-3
CASSGQGTGTYEQYF	TGTGCCAGCAGCGGACAGGGAACGGGAACCTACGAGCAGTACTTC	TRBD1	TRBV6-2/TRBV6-3	large	TRBJ2-7
CASSQGDTSSYEQYF	TGTGCCAGCAGTCAGGGGGACACAAGCTCCTACGAGCAGTACTTC	TRBD1	TRBV28	.	TRBJ2-7
CASRVEGADTQYF	TGTGCCAGCAGAGTAGAGGGGGCAGATACGCAGTATTTT	.	TRBV28	.	TRBJ2-3
CASSISKGYELFF	TGTGCCAGCAGTATTAGCAAGGGGTACGAGCTGTTTTTT	.	TRBV7-8	.	TRBJ2-2
CSALATAQETQYF	TGCAGTGCACTCGCGACAGCTCAAGAGACCCAGTACTTC	.	TRBV20-1	.	TRBJ2-5
CSADFGQGRSGYTF	TGCAGTGCTGACTTCGGACAGGGAAGGAGTGGCTACACCTTC	TRBD1	TRBV20-1	.	TRBJ1-2
CASRLTGGAGEQFF	TGTGCCAGCAGACTAACCGGGGGCGCAGGTGAGCAGTTCTTC	.	TRBV28	.	TRBJ2-1